The 14 T cell receptor beta chains below all came from one sample that was sequenced in a study of CDR3 diversity in severe acne. From the PCR reads, TCRdb called clonotypes with MiXCR, one entry per CDR3 protein. The table has about 98,000 distinct CDR3 sequences, around 56% seen once. What was sequenced was blood. These receptors all stem from a male donor with acne.

This clonotype was counted only a few times. V and J are TRBV27 and TRBJ2-2; the D is unclear. There are 13 residues in the CDR3. The germline gives CDR1 MNHEY, CDR2 SMNVEV (reference sequence). Deletions cut 4 bases from V and 5 bases from J, with 8 bases between. The CDR3 nucleotides are TGTGCCAGCAGTTACTCGACTACCGGGGAGCTGTTTTTT. Translation gives CASSYSTTGELFF.

V usage is TRBV29-1 and J usage is TRBJ2-7; maybe TRBD2 (5 bases). Germline V gene data show CDR1 as SQVTM and CDR2 as ANQGSEA. The CDR3 has 15 amino acids. V was clipped by 4 bases and J by 5 bases, with 21 bases between them. This CDR3 is CSVAGLTPGFDEQYF. CDR3 nucleotide sequence: TGCAGCGTTGCCGGACTGACACCGGGGTTTGACGAGCAGTACTTC.

The chain joins TRBV7-2 to TRBJ2-7, with D maybe TRBD2 (6 bases). There are 14 residues in the CDR3. Germline V gene lookup returns CDR1 SGHTA and CDR2 FQGNSA. The V and J ends lost 3 bases and 2 bases respectively, with 11 bases between them. The CDR3 sequence: CASSFGSATYEQYF. The CDR3 DNA is TGTGCCAGCAGCTTCGGGAGCGCTACCTACGAGCAGTACTTC. Complete variable domain (other parts from reference TRBV7-2 and TRBJ2-7): GAGVSQSPSNKVTEKGKDVELRCDPISGHTALYWYRQSLGQGLEFLIYFQGNSAPDKSGLPSDRFSAERTGGSVSTLTIQRTQQEDSAVYLCASSFGSATYEQYFGPGTRLTVT.

This clonotype has a handful of counts. The J gene is TRBJ1-4, the V gene TRBV2, with D unresolved. Germline CDR1 reads SNHLY; CDR2 reads FYNNEI. V was cut by 6 bases and J by 7 bases, with 9 bases left in between. The CDR3 is 12 amino acids. CDR3 protein: CASRAGREKLFF. The CDR3 DNA follows: TGTGCCAGCAGAGCGGGTCGTGAAAAACTGTTTTTT.

The V call is TRBV7-2, the J call TRBJ2-7; D is unclear. Deletions cut 5 bases from V and 4 bases from J, with 15 bases between. The CDR3 is made up of 14 amino acids. CDR1 is SGHTA, CDR2 FQGNSA, per germline. DNA for the CDR3: TGTGCCAGCAGCGAAACCCCAGGCAGGTACGAGCAGTACTTC. This codes for CASSETPGRYEQYF.

This chain uses TRBV9 with TRBJ2-3, with 12 positions matching TRBD2. The CDR3 spans 17 residues. Germline lookup yields CDR1 SGDLS and CDR2 YYNGEE. The V segment lost 5 bases and the J segment 2 bases; nucleotides outside the gene matches: 9. The CDR3 coding sequence is TGTGCCAGCAGTGTGGGGGCTAGCGGGAGGGCCACAGATACGCAGTATTTT. Translated, it gives CASSVGASGRATDTQYF.

The V call is TRBV29-1, the J call TRBJ2-7, with D perhaps TRBD2 (5 bases). The V gene lost 7 bases and the J gene lost 8 bases, with 18 bases spanning the gap. CDR3 length: 12 amino acids. Germline assignment: CDR1 SQVTM and CDR2 ANQGSEA. The CDR3, as DNA: TGCAGCGCTGCCCGACGGACTGATCAGCAGTACTTC. Translating gives CSAARRTDQQYF.

The genes are TRBV20-1 and TRBJ2-7, with D possibly matching TRBD2 (6 bases). CDR1 and CDR2 from the germline V gene are DFQATT and SNEGSKA (reference sequence). The CDR3 contains 15 residues. V lost 0 bases and J lost 0, with 12 bases in between. As DNA, the CDR3 is TGCAGTGCTAGAGAGGGTGGGACTTACTCCTACGAGCAGTACTTC. Translated, it gives CSAREGGTYSYEQYF.

This clonotype has at least ten counts. V usage is TRBV5-6 and J usage is TRBJ1-5, with D possibly being TRBD1 (5 bases). Germline CDR1 is SGHDT and CDR2 is YYEEEE. The CDR3 runs 13 residues. Trimming cost V 1 base and J 10 bases, with 12 bases left between them. CDR3 sequence: CASSLSDIGPQHF. The CDR3 DNA follows: TGTGCCAGCAGCTTGTCGGACATAGGACCCCAGCATTTT.

The chain joins TRBV30 to TRBJ2-7, with D possibly TRBD1 on 6 matching bases. Trimming stripped 3 bases from V and 6 bases from J, with 15 bases between. The CDR3 spans 13 residues. Germline CDR1 reads GTSNPN; CDR2 reads SVGIG (reference sequence). The CDR3 DNA reads as TGTGCCTGGAGCAGGAACAGGGTTTCCGAGCAGTACTTC. It codes for CAWSRNRVSEQYF. The full variable domain, with the rest looked up from reference TRBV30 and TRBJ2-7, is SQTIHQWPATLVQPVGSPLSLECTVEGTSNPNLYWYRQAAGRGLQLLFYSVGIGQISSEVPQNLSASRPQDRQFILSSKKLLLSDSGFYLCAWSRNRVSEQYFGPGTRLTVT.

The genes are TRBV30 and TRBJ2-3; 7 nucleotides align to TRBD2. The CDR3 runs 14 residues. Germline V gives CDR1 GTSNPN, CDR2 SVGIG (reference sequence). V dropped 7 bases and J dropped 1; count of bases not matched to a gene: 8. The CDR3 is CASSAAGRTDTQYF. CDR3 bases: TGTGCCTCCTCCGCAGCGGGACGCACAGATACGCAGTATTTT.

With regard to this clonotype: A much more abundant neighbour one base away suggests this may be a read error. This chain links TRBV5-1 with TRBJ1-1; a possible D gene is TRBD1 (6 bases). V was trimmed by 7 bases and J by 3 bases, leaving 19 bases between them. The CDR3 consists of 15 residues. Germline V gives CDR1 SGHRS, CDR2 YFSETQ. The CDR3 DNA reads TGCGCCAGCGGCCAATCTACAGGGTCTGACACTGAAGCTTTCTTT. Residues: CASGQSTGSDTEAFF.

The gene calls are TRBV25-1 and TRBJ1-1; possibly TRBD1 for D (5 bases). The CDR3 length is 15 residues. The germline CDR1 and CDR2 sequences are MGHDK and SYGVNS. Trimming removed 5 bases from V and 3 bases from J, with 16 bases in between. The chain's CDR3 is CASSLFRRGDTEAFF. CDR3 in DNA: TGTGCCAGCAGTTTGTTCCGGAGGGGCGACACTGAAGCTTTCTTT.

Comments on this clonotype: A read error is possible here, since a much larger clone lies one base away. This chain links TRBV11-3 with TRBJ2-1; D uncertain. Trimming took 5 bases from V and 2 from J, leaving 7 bases between them. The germline CDR1 and CDR2 sequences are SGHNT and YENEEA. CDR3 length equals 13 residues. CDR3 DNA: TGTGCCAGCAGCGAACCCCCCTACAATGAGCAGTTCTTC. Protein sequence: CASSEPPYNEQFF.